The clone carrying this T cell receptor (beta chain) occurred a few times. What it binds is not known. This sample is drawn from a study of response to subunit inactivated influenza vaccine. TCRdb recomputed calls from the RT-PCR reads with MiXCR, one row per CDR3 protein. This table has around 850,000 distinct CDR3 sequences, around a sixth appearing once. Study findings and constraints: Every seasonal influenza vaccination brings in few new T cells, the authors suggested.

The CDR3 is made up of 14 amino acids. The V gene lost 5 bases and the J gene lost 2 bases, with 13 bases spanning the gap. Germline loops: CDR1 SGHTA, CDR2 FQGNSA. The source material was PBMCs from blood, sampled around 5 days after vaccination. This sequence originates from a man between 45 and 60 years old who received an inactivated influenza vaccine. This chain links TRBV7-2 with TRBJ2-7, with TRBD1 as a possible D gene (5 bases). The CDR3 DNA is TGTGCCAGCAGCCTAGGACATGGGCCCTACGAGCAGTACTTC. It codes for CASSLGHGPYEQYF.